This T cell receptor (beta chain) is drawn from a study of blood T cell repertoires in COVID-19. Some clones are missing from TCRdb's copy, which holds only in-frame ones; the method was immunoSEQ multiplex PCR. The sample carries about 310,000 clones, 75% to 90% recorded once. Germline CDR1 and CDR2: MNHEY and SVGAGI. The V gene end was trimmed by 0 bases and the J gene end by 2 bases; junction bases not matched to a gene: 4. The CDR3 spans 15 residues. Material for sequencing was PBMCs or T cells enriched from blood (not recorded which). The sequence was obtained from a woman aged 40 to 50 who had recovered from COVID-19. This sequence joins TRBV6-5 and TRBJ2-7; 7 bases agree with TRBD2. DNA for the CDR3: TGTGCCAGCAGTTACTCTGGGGAGGGCACCTACGAGCAGTACTTC. Translating it yields CASSYSGEGTYEQYF.